A selection of T cell receptor beta chains follows, all from one sample in a study of T cells in Graves' hyperthyroidism and ophthalmopathy. From the multiplex PCR reads, TCRdb called clonotypes with MiXCR, one entry per CDR3 protein. The sample lists over 700,000 distinct CDR3 sequences, approximately 19% occurring once. The sequencing input was blood. These TCRs come from a woman aged 45-59 years with Graves' hyperthyroidism that later progressed to Graves' ophthalmopathy. Both conserved end residues are trimmed from each CDR3.

V: TRBV11-1
J: TRBJ1-5
CDR3: ASSFGGGARQPQH

V: TRBV9
J: TRBJ1-2
CDR3: ASSVDQDRLLNYGYT

V: TRBV30
J: TRBJ1-2
CDR3: AWREPTVEA

V: TRBV10-3
J: TRBJ2-2
CDR3: AITSAGGNTGELF

V: TRBV29-1
J: TRBJ2-2
CDR3: SVEGRQEAGELF

V: TRBV10-2
J: TRBJ2-7
CDR3: ASSESTAWGGEQY

V: TRBV5-1
J: TRBJ1-2
CDR3: ASSLDSRGYYGYT

V: TRBV20-1
J: TRBJ1-2
CDR3: SARGRGGPSSNYGYT

V: TRBV6-1
J: TRBJ1-6
CDR3: ASSEASGLVNSPLH

V: TRBV15
J: TRBJ2-3
CDR3: ATSRDLGDTQY

V: TRBV5-1
J: TRBJ2-6
CDR3: ASSAQISGANVLT

V: TRBV27
J: TRBJ1-3
CDR3: ANSRDTIY

V: TRBV18
J: TRBJ2-1
CDR3: ASSRPGQGYTGSYNEQF

V: TRBV14
J: TRBJ2-2
CDR3: ASTRQGITGELF

V: TRBV20-1
J: TRBJ2-1
CDR3: SARAPGLAGVYNEQF

V: TRBV5-1
J: TRBJ1-5
CDR3: ASSVTGTSNQPQH

V: TRBV3-1
J: TRBJ2-5
CDR3: ASSPRGPRRTQETQY

V: TRBV7-9
J: TRBJ1-1
CDR3: ASSPNEGYTEAF

V: TRBV10-1
J: TRBJ1-1
CDR3: ASRLDRNTEAF

V: TRBV2
J: TRBJ1-2
CDR3: ASPGMGNHGYT

V: TRBV5-8
J: TRBJ1-3
CDR3: ASSMSVVFSGNTIY

V: TRBV27
J: TRBJ2-1
CDR3: ASTLSGGAYNEQF

V: TRBV10-3
J: TRBJ1-4
CDR3: AISGVELNEKLF

V: TRBV3-1
J: TRBJ1-1
CDR3: ASSQDYTGAF

V: TRBV5-1
J: TRBJ1-5
CDR3: ASSQTGRSNQPQH

V: TRBV20-1
J: TRBJ2-2
CDR3: SSPSSTHTGELF

V: TRBV18
J: TRBJ1-2
CDR3: ASSPFYGDYGYT

V: TRBV20-1
J: TRBJ2-1
CDR3: SARDQGHEQF

V: TRBV9
J: TRBJ1-1
CDR3: ASSVKGTNTEAF

V: TRBV15
J: TRBJ2-7
CDR3: ATSREPLSYEQY

V: TRBV7-8
J: TRBJ2-7
CDR3: ASSPRGDTTYEQY

V: TRBV4-1
J: TRBJ1-2
CDR3: ASSPGTRDGYT

V: TRBV6-1
J: NA
CDR3: ASVEGGLPYNEQY

V: TRBV7-9
J: TRBJ1-4
CDR3: ASSLQLTNEKLF

V: TRBV7-6
J: TRBJ2-5
CDR3: ASSYRGRYKTQETQY

V: TRBV5-1
J: TRBJ2-1
CDR3: ASSFKASSYNEQF

V: TRBV13
J: TRBJ1-6
CDR3: ASSPHNNSPLH

V: TRBV9
J: TRBJ2-1
CDR3: ASSTRGTGAFPNEQF

V: TRBV12-3/TRBV12-4
J: TRBJ1-4
CDR3: ASSLLGAWANEKLF

V: TRBV12-3/TRBV12-4
J: TRBJ2-1
CDR3: ASRRQASSYNEQF

V: TRBV3-1
J: TRBJ2-1
CDR3: ASSPRGQGGDEQF

V: TRBV5-1
J: TRBJ1-1
CDR3: ASRFDLDREFSVGAF

V: TRBV4-1
J: TRBJ1-5
CDR3: ASSQDWGTNQPQH

V: TRBV18
J: TRBJ1-5
CDR3: ASSPTGTGSQPQH

V: TRBV20-1
J: TRBJ2-7
CDR3: SANDRGLSEQY